These 2 T cell receptor beta chains originate from one sample sequenced in a study of glioma-infiltrating T cells after dendritic cell vaccination. Some clones are missing from TCRdb's copy, which holds only in-frame ones; the method was immunoSEQ multiplex PCR. Of roughly 51,000 clones in the sample, around 86% were seen once. The sample was blood, taken before dendritic cell vaccination. The source of these receptors is a human donor with glioblastoma.

The chain carries TRBV5-8 and TRBJ1-4, with TRBD1 matching over 10 bases. The CDR3 totals 16 residues. Germline-derived CDR1 and CDR2 are SGHTS and YDEGEE. V shed 0 bases, J shed 7 bases, and the junction held 6 bases outside the gene matches. The CDR3 DNA reads as TGTGCCAGCAGCTTGGGACGGACAGGGGGATTTGAAAAACTGTTTTTT. Amino acid sequence: CASSLGRTGGFEKLFF.

The rearrangement joins TRBV7-9 to TRBJ2-7; D gene uncertain. V was cut by 5 bases and J by 1 base, with 12 bases left in between. Germline V gene lookup returns CDR1 SEHNR and CDR2 FQNEAQ (reference sequence). The CDR3 has 14 amino acids. This CDR3 is CASSVRLKSYEQYF. The CDR3 DNA follows: TGTGCCAGCAGCGTTAGACTCAAATCCTACGAGCAGTACTTC.